The 20 T cell receptor beta chains listed next were all sequenced from one sample in a study of early T cells in non-severe SARS-CoV-2 infection. TCRdb re-called the 5' RACE reads with MiXCR, one entry per CDR3 protein. The top ten hold roughly 6% of the sample, which has 32,000 or so distinct CDR3 sequences, about 6.2% seen once. Material: whole blood. All receptors derive from an adult who was a healthcare worker with PCR-confirmed SARS-CoV-2 infection or an uninfected control (not recorded which).

Many counts were recorded for this clonotype. The gene calls are TRBV4-2 and TRBJ1-5; maybe TRBD1 (6 bases). Germline V gene sequence: CDR1 LGHNA, CDR2 YNFKEQ. Trimming stripped 5 bases from V and 4 bases from J, with 12 bases between. CDR3 length: 14 residues. CDR3 in DNA: TGTGCCAGCAGCTACGAAAGGGGGAATCAGCCCCAGCATTTT. Encoded protein: CASSYERGNQPQHF.

V usage is TRBV7-8 and J usage is TRBJ1-2; unclear D gene. V was clipped by 2 bases and J by 8 bases, with 12 bases between them. The CDR3 contains 13 residues. CDR1 is SGHVS and CDR2 is FQNEAQ in the germline V gene. CDR3 DNA: TGTGCCAGCAGCTTACTCCTGGGAGGAGGCTACACCTTC. It yields the protein CASSLLLGGGYTF.

This clonotype was detected many times. This sequence joins TRBV12-3 or TRBV12-4 and TRBJ1-1, with D unclear. This CDR3 region has 12 residues. Trimming took 6 bases from V and 1 from J, leaving 6 bases between them. The CDR3 is CASSRQNTEAFF. Here the CDR3 DNA reads TGTGCCAGCAGCAGACAGAACACTGAAGCTTTCTTT.

There are many counts of this clonotype. V usage is TRBV7-9 and J usage is TRBJ2-1; 14 bases are shared with TRBD2. Unmatched junction bases numbered 5, after V lost 5 bases and J lost 8 bases. Germline V CDR1 and CDR2: SEHNR, FQNEAQ (reference sequence). The CDR3 loop spans 15 amino acids. The CDR3 reads CASSRGLAGGHEQFF. In DNA form, the CDR3 reads TGTGCCAGCAGCCGTGGACTAGCGGGAGGCCATGAGCAGTTCTTC.

The chain employs TRBV11-2 and TRBJ2-1, with TRBD2 identical over 12 bases. After removal of 7 bases from V and 9 bases from J, the junction contained 19 bases not matched to a gene. The CDR3 runs to 18 residues. The germline gives CDR1 SGHAT, CDR2 FQNNGV. The CDR3 region has the DNA TGTGCCAGCAACACCCAATATTCGACTAGCGGGAGATCGAGTGAGCAGTTCTTC. This gives the protein CASNTQYSTSGRSSEQFF.

The table lists this clonotype with a few counts. The CDR3 is CSAPRQGYEQYF. CDR3 bases: TGCAGTGCTCCAAGACAGGGGTACGAGCAGTACTTC. V usage is TRBV20-1 and J usage is TRBJ2-7; TRBD1 matches at 8 bases. V dropped 5 bases and J dropped 4; count of bases not matched to a gene: 4. The V gene's germline CDR1 is DFQATT and CDR2 SNEGSKA (reference sequence). This CDR3 contains 12 residues.

This chain links TRBV20-1 with TRBJ1-2; 7 positions match TRBD1. CDR1 and CDR2 from the germline V gene are DFQATT and SNEGSKA (reference sequence). The CDR3 runs to 14 residues. Trimming took 6 bases from V and 8 from J; bases not matched to a gene: 15. The CDR3 DNA follows: TGCAGTGCCGATCCGGGACAGTCCCCGCGGGGCTACACCTTC. Its protein is CSADPGQSPRGYTF.

The table lists this clonotype with many counts. The genes are TRBV11-3 and TRBJ2-2, with TRBD1 identical over 7 bases. Per germline, CDR1 SGHNT and CDR2 YENEEA. This CDR3 comprises 14 residues. V shed 1 base and J 6 bases; nucleotides not matched to a gene: 2. The CDR3 DNA follows: TGTGCCAGCAGCTTAGGAGGGACAGCCGGGGAGCTGTTTTTT. This sequence encodes CASSLGGTAGELFF.

The chain couples TRBV29-1 to TRBJ2-3, with no clear D. The V end was cut by 5 bases, the J end by 3 bases, with 9 bases between. The CDR3 is 12 amino acids. Germline loops: CDR1 SQVTM, CDR2 ANQGSEA. For the CDR3, the DNA is TGCAGCGTTAGCCCCGGGACAGATACGCAGTATTTT. This codes for CSVSPGTDTQYF.

This clonotype was seen ten or more times. The V and J genes are TRBV28 and TRBJ2-6, with TRBD1 identical over 8 bases. CDR1 and CDR2 (germline): MDHEN, SYDVKM. The CDR3 length is 20 residues. Trimming removed 6 bases from V and 2 bases from J; junction bases left unmatched: 18. CDR3 coding DNA: TGTGCCAGCAGCTCCCCTTTCGAGGGGACAGGAGTTGCTGGGGCCAACGTCCTGACTTTC. It encodes CASSSPFEGTGVAGANVLTF.

This clonotype has a handful of counts. The J gene is TRBJ2-2, the V gene TRBV12-3 or TRBV12-4, with unresolved D. The V end lost 2 bases, the J end lost 2 bases, and 6 bases lay between the germline ends. CDR3 length: 14 amino acids. CDR3 nucleotides: TGTGCCAGCAGTTTATCGGCCAACACCGGGGAGCTGTTTTTT. Encoded protein: CASSLSANTGELFF.

Many counts were recorded for this clonotype. The V gene is TRBV7-2, the J gene TRBJ2-5; maybe TRBD2 (6 bases). Germline-derived CDR1 and CDR2 are SGHTA and FQGNSA. Trimming stripped 5 bases from V and 6 bases from J, with 16 bases between. CDR3 length equals 14 residues. For the CDR3, the DNA is TGTGCCAGCAGCCAGACTAGTCAGGTGAAGACCCAGTACTTC. It yields the protein CASSQTSQVKTQYF.

Many counts were recorded for this clonotype. The chain carries TRBV28 and TRBJ2-7; D is uncertain. V was cut by 5 bases and J by 4 bases, with 9 bases left in between. Germline-derived CDR1 and CDR2 are MDHEN and SYDVKM. The CDR3 is 12 residues long. The CDR3 is CASSTRRYEQYF. Here the CDR3 DNA reads TGTGCCAGCAGTACCCGCAGATACGAGCAGTACTTC.

This clonotype was detected many times. The chain uses TRBV11-2 and TRBJ2-3, with D perhaps given as TRBD1 or TRBD2 (5 bases each). The ends were cut back, 7 bases at V and 2 bases at J, with 19 bases in the middle. The germline gives CDR1 SGHAT, CDR2 FQNNGV. CDR3 length: 16 residues. The CDR3 sequence: CASTPTGARATDTQYF. As DNA, the CDR3 is TGTGCCAGCACCCCCACCGGGGCGCGGGCCACAGATACGCAGTATTTT.

Comment on this clonotype: Being one base from a much bigger clone, this may be a read error. The rearrangement joins TRBV18 to TRBJ2-7; D is uncertain. Germline lookup yields CDR1 KGHSH and CDR2 LQKENI. This CDR3 has 11 residues. CDR3 residues: CASSTSYERYF. CDR3 bases: TGTGCCAGCTCAACCTCCTACGAGCGGTACTTC.

This clonotype counts as medium-sized (0.01 to 0.1%). This chain connects TRBV7-9 to TRBJ2-3; D ambiguous. This CDR3 has 14 residues. Germline loops: CDR1 SEHNR, CDR2 FQNEAQ (reference sequence). V lost 3 bases and J lost 0, with 7 bases in between. The CDR3 nucleotides are TGTGCCAGCAGCTTCCTGGACAGCACAGATACGCAGTATTTT. Protein: CASSFLDSTDTQYF.

This clonotype was found many times. The rearrangement joins TRBV6-6 to TRBJ1-1; D ambiguous. The CDR3 consists of 13 residues. Germline V gives CDR1 MNHNY, CDR2 SVGAGI (reference sequence). With 6 bases removed from V and 5 bases from J, the gap between germline ends came to 13 bases. CDR3 sequence (DNA): TGTGCCAGCAGCGGCAAATCCCGGACTGAAGCTTTCTTT. This sequence encodes CASSGKSRTEAFF.

Details on this clonotype: One base away lies a much larger clone, so this may be a sequencing read error. This chain connects TRBV27 to TRBJ1-4; 8 bases agree with TRBD1. This CDR3 comprises 15 residues. Germline V lookup: CDR1 MNHEY, CDR2 SMNVEV (reference sequence). The CDR3 DNA reads as TGTGCCAACAGTCTCAGGGGGCAGACTAATGAAAAACTGTTTTTT. This sequence encodes CANSLRGQTNEKLFF.

This clonotype was observed at least ten times. V is TRBV4-1 and J is TRBJ1-2; 12 nucleotides line up with TRBD1. Germline values: CDR1 MGHRA, CDR2 YSYEKL. V gave up 4 bases and J gave up 0 bases; unmatched junction bases: 12. The CDR3 covers 19 residues. The CDR3 DNA reads TGCGCCAGCAGCCGCGGACCTGGGGACAGGGGGCCCCCTAACTATGGCTACACCTTC. Residues: CASSRGPGDRGPPNYGYTF.

This clonotype showed up just a few times. This sequence joins TRBV7-2 and TRBJ2-7; D is perhaps TRBD1 or TRBD2 (5 bases each). This CDR3 spans 14 amino acids. Trimming pared 3 bases from V and 5 bases from J, leaving 14 bases between. Germline V gene lookup returns CDR1 SGHTA and CDR2 FQGNSA. The CDR3: CASSFRGPFHEQYF. The CDR3 bases are TGTGCCAGCAGCTTTCGGGGACCCTTCCACGAGCAGTACTTC.